The next 24 T cell receptor beta chains were all read from a single sample in a study of cytomegalovirus exposure and HLA in healthy donors. Primers for the PCR totalled 60 Vbeta and 13 Jbeta. Data came from immunoSEQ multiplex PCR; TCRdb stores just in-frame clones and leaves some out. The sample carries about 100,000 clones, around 82% recorded once. Material for sequencing was PBMCs. The receptors derive from a woman between 55 and 75 years old in good health and CMV-seronegative.

The rearrangement joins TRBV27 to TRBJ2-1; 9 bases are a match to TRBD2. Germline assignment: CDR1 MNHEY and CDR2 SMNVEV (reference sequence). The CDR3 loop spans 15 amino acids. CDR3 in amino acids: CASSGIPVSYNEQFF. CDR3 DNA sequence: TGTGCGTCTAGCGGGATTCCTGTATCCTACAATGAGCAGTTCTTC.

The chain recombines TRBV6-6 with TRBJ1-1, with 10 positions matching TRBD1. This CDR3 is 16 amino acids long. Losses at the gene ends were 4 bases for V and 11 bases for J; bases not matched to a gene: 16. Germline V CDR1 and CDR2: MNHNY, SVGAGI (reference sequence). CDR3 sequence: CASSLTTGGVGIRAFF. In nucleotides, the CDR3 is TGTGCCAGCAGTTTAACGACAGGGGGCGTCGGGATCAGGGCTTTCTTT.

CDR3 sequence: CASSPDRGSGNTIYF. CDR3 DNA: TGCGCCAGCAGTCCCGACAGGGGATCAGGAAACACCATATATTTT. The V call is TRBV5-1, the J call TRBJ1-3; 8 positions match TRBD1. The CDR3 is 15 residues long. Germline values: CDR1 SGHRS, CDR2 YFSETQ. The V gene end was trimmed by 5 bases and the J gene end by 4 bases; junction bases not matched to a gene: 8.

This chain connects TRBV7-9 to TRBJ2-3; 12 bases are a match to TRBD1. Germline V gene sequence: CDR1 SEHNR, CDR2 FQNEAQ (reference sequence). Germline trimming cut 3 bases from V and 5 bases from J; bases unmatched to any gene: 3. The CDR3 length is 15 residues. The CDR3 nucleotides read TGTGCCAGCAGCTTGGGACAGGGGGCGAGAGATACGCAGTATTTT. Translation gives CASSLGQGARDTQYF. The full variable domain, in which reference TRBV7-9 and TRBJ2-3 provide the parts outside the CDR3, is DTGVSQNPRHKITKRGQNVTFRCDPISEHNRLYWYRQTLGQGPEFLTYFQNEAQLEKSRLLSDRFSAERPKGSFSTLEIQRTEQGDSAMYLCASSLGQGARDTQYFGPGTRLTVL.

This clone was seen a handful of times. The chain has TRBV29-1 and TRBJ2-3; TRBD2 is a possible D gene (5 bases). The CDR3 is made up of 14 amino acids. The V end lost 3 bases, the J end lost 3 bases, and 13 bases lay between the germline ends. From germline, CDR1 is SQVTM and CDR2 ANQGSEA. The CDR3 DNA is TGCAGCGTTGATGGAGGATGGGAGACAGATACGCAGTATTTT. This gives the protein CSVDGGWETDTQYF.

The chain joins TRBV5-4 to TRBJ1-6; a weak D match, TRBD1 (5 bases). V dropped 0 bases and J dropped 1 base, with 17 bases sitting between them. This CDR3 is built from 19 residues. CDR1 is SGHNT and CDR2 is YYREEE in the germline V gene (reference sequence). The chain's CDR3 is CASSLEGAPGGSYNSPLHF. CDR3 nucleotide sequence: TGTGCCAGCAGCTTGGAAGGGGCTCCCGGAGGGTCCTATAATTCACCCCTCCACTTT.

This sequence joins TRBV6-5 and TRBJ1-4; D not certain. The CDR3 has 15 amino acids. The V gene lost 0 bases and the J gene lost 5 bases, with 10 bases spanning the gap. Germline loops: CDR1 MNHEY, CDR2 SVGAGI. CDR3 protein: CASSYSRAGNEKLFF. The CDR3 DNA reads TGTGCCAGCAGTTACTCTAGGGCGGGCAATGAAAAACTGTTTTTT.

The chain couples TRBV7-8 to TRBJ1-5; the D gene is possibly TRBD1 (5 bases). In germline, CDR1 is SGHVS, CDR2 FQNEAQ. This CDR3 is built from 17 residues. Trimming stripped 0 bases from V and 2 bases from J, with 14 bases between. CDR3 DNA: TGTGCCAGCAGCTTAGCGCAAGGGGCAACCCGCAATCAGCCCCAGCATTTT. Amino acids: CASSLAQGATRNQPQHF.

V is TRBV4-1 and J is TRBJ2-2, with 7 bases matching TRBD2. The CDR3 is 18 amino acids. Trimming took 2 bases from V and 3 from J; bases not matched to a gene: 12. Germline CDR1 reads MGHRA; CDR2 reads YSYEKL. CDR3 residues: CASSQHTPGTTYTGELFF. The DNA of the CDR3 is TGCGCCAGCAGCCAACACACGCCCGGGACTACTTACACCGGGGAGCTGTTTTTT.

This clone was detected a few times. This CDR3 is CASSLGQVGQYF. CDR3 nucleotide sequence: TGTGCCAGCAGCTTGGGACAAGTGGGGCAGTACTTC. The chain joins TRBV5-6 to TRBJ2-7; D is unclear. V was pared by 0 bases and J by 9 bases, with 10 bases between. The V gene's germline CDR1 is SGHDT and CDR2 YYEEEE. The CDR3 sequence is 12 residues long.

The chain is built from TRBV7-6 and TRBJ1-5, with D unresolved. V was cut by 0 bases and J by 4 bases, with 4 bases left in between. The CDR3 totals 13 residues. CDR1 and CDR2 (germline): SGHVS, FNYEAQ. The CDR3, as DNA: TGTGCCAGCAGCTTAGCGTCAAATCAGCCCCAGCATTTT. This sequence encodes CASSLASNQPQHF.

This chain joins TRBV19 and TRBJ2-4, with 12 bases fitting TRBD1. V dropped 5 bases and J dropped 8; count of bases not matched to a gene: 10. The CDR3 spans 16 residues. Germline values: CDR1 LNHDA, CDR2 SQIVND (reference sequence). This chain's CDR3 is CASSGDRGPIGDIQYF. The CDR3 DNA follows: TGTGCCAGTAGTGGGGACAGGGGGCCGATAGGAGACATTCAGTACTTC. Based on the CDR3 plus reference TRBV19 and TRBJ2-4, the full variable domain is DGGITQSPKYLFRKEGQNVTLSCEQNLNHDAMYWYRQDPGQGLRLIYYSQIVNDFQKGDIAEGYSVSREKKESFPLTVTSAQKNPTAFYLCASSGDRGPIGDIQYFGAGTRLSVL.

The J gene is TRBJ2-3, the V gene TRBV4-3; D is ambiguous. Germline V gene sequence: CDR1 LGHNA, CDR2 YSLEER. V was cut by 0 bases and J by 4 bases, with 14 bases left in between. The CDR3 is 16 amino acids. The CDR3 sequence is CASSQEWLGIADTQYF. The DNA of the CDR3 is TGCGCCAGCAGCCAAGAATGGCTAGGAATTGCAGATACGCAGTATTTT.

This clone occurred once. The CDR3 nucleotides read TGTGCCAGTTCTTGGACTAGCGGGACCCTAGGGGGAGAGACCCAGTACTTC. Translation: CASSWTSGTLGGETQYF. The chain employs TRBV19 and TRBJ2-5; 12 bases map to TRBD2. Germline V gene lookup returns CDR1 LNHDA and CDR2 SQIVND (reference sequence). The CDR3 sequence is 17 residues long. V was clipped by 8 bases and J by 4 bases; unmatched bases: 14.

This chain joins TRBV10-3 and TRBJ1-2, with D maybe TRBD1 (6 bases). The V end was cut by 4 bases, the J end by 8 bases, with 8 bases between. This CDR3 has 11 residues. CDR1 ENHRY and CDR2 SYGVKD come from the germline V gene. The CDR3 nucleotides are TGTGCCATCAGTGCAGGGGAAGGCTACACCTTC. It yields the protein CAISAGEGYTF.

This chain joins TRBV6-5 and TRBJ1-2; no clear D. This CDR3 has 16 amino acids. The V end was cut by 2 bases, the J end by 2 bases, with 15 bases between. Germline CDR1 MNHEY, CDR2 SVGAGI. CDR3 nucleotide sequence: TGTGCCAGCAGTTACGATGCATGGAGCTTCAACTATGGCTACACCTTC. It is translated as CASSYDAWSFNYGYTF.

The chain combines TRBV19 with TRBJ1-4; maybe TRBD1 (5 bases). V lost 7 bases, J lost 6 bases, and 12 bases lay in between. This CDR3 has 13 amino acids. Germline V gene lookup returns CDR1 LNHDA and CDR2 SQIVND (reference sequence). DNA of the CDR3: TGTGCCAGTATGAGGAGGGGTGATGAAAAACTGTTTTTT. Translation gives CASMRRGDEKLFF.

V is TRBV28 and J is TRBJ1-1; possibly TRBD1 for D (6 bases). With 6 bases removed from V and 2 bases from J, the gap between germline ends came to 7 bases. Germline-derived CDR1 and CDR2 are MDHEN and SYDVKM. CDR3 length equals 12 residues. The CDR3 loop reads CASRGANTEAFF. DNA for the CDR3: TGTGCCAGCAGGGGGGCTAACACTGAAGCTTTCTTT.

V and J are TRBV28 and TRBJ2-1; 7 bases agree with TRBD2. CDR3 length: 15 amino acids. The germline V gene has CDR1 MDHEN and CDR2 SYDVKM. J lost 5 bases, V lost 6 bases, and 10 bases had no gene match. CDR3 DNA sequence: TGTGCCAGCAGGGCAGATACTAGCGAACACAATGAGCAGTTCTTC. Translation: CASRADTSEHNEQFF.

V and J are TRBV6-5 and TRBJ2-1; 8 bases align to TRBD2. CDR3 size: 13 residues. Trimming took 4 bases from V and 8 from J; bases not matched to a gene: 4. The germline gives CDR1 MNHEY, CDR2 SVGAGI. The CDR3 DNA is TGTGCCAGCAGTTGGACTAGCATCGATGAGCAGTTCTTC. As protein: CASSWTSIDEQFF.

V gene TRBV4-3 combines with J gene TRBJ2-5; 11 nucleotides match TRBD1. CDR3 size: 14 residues. Germline V gives CDR1 LGHNA, CDR2 YSLEER. The V gene end was trimmed by 4 bases and the J gene end by 4 bases; junction bases not matched to a gene: 2. CDR3 protein: CASSPDRGRETQYF. CDR3 bases: TGCGCCAGCAGCCCGGACAGGGGGCGAGAGACCCAGTACTTC.

The chain recombines TRBV28 with TRBJ1-1; 7 bases align to TRBD1. Germline V gene sequence: CDR1 MDHEN, CDR2 SYDVKM. The CDR3 has 11 amino acids. V shed 4 bases, J shed 7 bases, and the junction held 0 bases outside the gene matches. The CDR3 spells CASSYRGEAFF. CDR3 bases: TGTGCCAGCAGTTACAGGGGTGAAGCTTTCTTT.

The chain carries TRBV7-2 and TRBJ1-4; D possibly corresponds to TRBD1 (5 bases). This CDR3 is 15 amino acids long. The V gene's germline CDR1 is SGHTA and CDR2 FQGNSA. The V end lost 5 bases, the J end lost 6 bases, and 16 bases lay between the germline ends. This chain's CDR3 is CASSLGIWGDEKLFF. In DNA form, the CDR3 reads TGTGCCAGCAGCCTCGGTATCTGGGGGGATGAAAAACTGTTTTTT.

A remark on this clone: Other DNA sequences of this sample code for an identical CDR3. The chain employs TRBV2 and TRBJ1-1; 9 bases align to TRBD1. The CDR3 length is 13 residues. The germline gives CDR1 SNHLY, CDR2 FYNNEI. Losses at the gene ends were 6 bases for V and 3 bases for J; bases not matched to a gene: 2. The CDR3, as DNA: TGTGCCAGCAGAAGGACAGGGGACACTGAAGCTTTCTTT. It translates to CASRRTGDTEAFF.